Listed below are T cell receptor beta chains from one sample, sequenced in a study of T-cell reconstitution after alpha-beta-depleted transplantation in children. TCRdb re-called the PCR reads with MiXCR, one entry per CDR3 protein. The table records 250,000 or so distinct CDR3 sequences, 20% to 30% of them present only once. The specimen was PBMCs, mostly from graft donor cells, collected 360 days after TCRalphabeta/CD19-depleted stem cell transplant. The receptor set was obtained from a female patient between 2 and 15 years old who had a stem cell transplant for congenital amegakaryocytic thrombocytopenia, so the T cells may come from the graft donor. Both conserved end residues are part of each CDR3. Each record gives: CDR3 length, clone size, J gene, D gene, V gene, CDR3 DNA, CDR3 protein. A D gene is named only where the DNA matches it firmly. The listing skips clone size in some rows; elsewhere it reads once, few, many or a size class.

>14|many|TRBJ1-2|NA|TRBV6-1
TGTGCCAGCAGCTTGTTACAGGGATCGTATGGCTACACCTTC
CASSLLQGSYGYTF
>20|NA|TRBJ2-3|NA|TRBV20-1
TGCAGTGCTAGAGTTTTCGGACTCCATTCCCTGGTGGCTGACACAGATACGCAGTATTTT
CSARVFGLHSLVADTDTQYF
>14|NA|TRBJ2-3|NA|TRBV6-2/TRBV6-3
TGTGCCACCCTTAGCGGAATTAGCACAGATACGCAGTATTTT
CATLSGISTDTQYF
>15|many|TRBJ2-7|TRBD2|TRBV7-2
TGTGCCAGCAGTTTAGCGGGAGGTGAAGCTTACGAGCAGTACTTC
CASSLAGGEAYEQYF
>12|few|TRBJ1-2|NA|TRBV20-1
TGCAGCGCGGTGATGCCAAACTATGGCTACACCTTC
CSAVMPNYGYTF
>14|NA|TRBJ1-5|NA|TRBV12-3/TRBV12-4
TGTGCCAGCAGTTTAGAAAGGGCTCTCGGGCCCCAGCATTTT
CASSLERALGPQHF
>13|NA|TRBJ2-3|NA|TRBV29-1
TGCAGCGTTGAGACCAGAAGCACAGATACGCAGTATTTT
CSVETRSTDTQYF
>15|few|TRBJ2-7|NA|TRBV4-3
TGCGCCAGCAGCCCGGGGTGGGGGATGTCCTACGAGCAGTACTTC
CASSPGWGMSYEQYF
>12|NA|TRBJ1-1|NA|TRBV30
TGTGCCTCGGACAACGAGGGCACTGAAGCTTTCTTT
CASDNEGTEAFF
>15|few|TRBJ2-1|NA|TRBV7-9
TGTGCCAGCAGCGCGGGACGAAACTTCCACAATGAGCAGTTCTTC
CASSAGRNFHNEQFF
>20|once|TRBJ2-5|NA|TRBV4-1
TGCGCCAGCAGCCCACTCATATCCGGACTATCGGGGCAAGGACAAGGGACCCAGTACTTC
CASSPLISGLSGQGQGTQYF
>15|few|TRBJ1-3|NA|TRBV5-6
TGTGCCAGCAGCTTTTCGGCATCTCTCCCGAGGACCATATATTTT
CASSFSASLPRTIYF
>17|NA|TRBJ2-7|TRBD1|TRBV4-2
TGTGCCAGCAGCCAAAATAAACCTCCGGACAGGGCCAACGAGCAGTACTTC
CASSQNKPPDRANEQYF
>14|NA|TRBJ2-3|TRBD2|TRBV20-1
TGCAGTGCCATAACGGCGGGAGGCACAGATACGCAGTATTTT
CSAITAGGTDTQYF
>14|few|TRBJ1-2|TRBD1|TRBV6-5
TGTGCCAGCAGCCGACGGGACAGGGGAGCTGGCTACACCTTC
CASSRRDRGAGYTF
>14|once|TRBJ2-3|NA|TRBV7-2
TGTGCCGGCACTCTAGGGGGGAGGGCAGATACGCAGTATTTT
CAGTLGGRADTQYF
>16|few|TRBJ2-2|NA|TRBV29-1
TGCAGCGTCGTGATCAGGGGAAAGGGGAACACCGGGGAGCTGTTTTTT
CSVVIRGKGNTGELFF
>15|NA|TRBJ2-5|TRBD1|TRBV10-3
TGTGCCATCAGTGAGGGGACAGTTTTGGGAGAGACCCAGTACTTC
CAISEGTVLGETQYF
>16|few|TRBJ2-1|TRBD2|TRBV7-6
TGTGCCAGCAGCTTTTCGACTAGCGGGGGAGCAAATGAGCAGTTCTTC
CASSFSTSGGANEQFF
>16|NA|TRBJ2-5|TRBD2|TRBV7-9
TGTGCCAGCAGCTTAGCTGAAACTAGCGGGAGCGAGACCCAGTACTTC
CASSLAETSGSETQYF
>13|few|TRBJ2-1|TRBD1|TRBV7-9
TGTGCCAGCAGCCCGGGACAGCCCAATGAGCAGTTCTTC
CASSPGQPNEQFF
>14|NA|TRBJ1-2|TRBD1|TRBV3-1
TGTGCCAGCAGCCAACGGTCAGGGGGCGTTGGCTACACCTTC
CASSQRSGGVGYTF
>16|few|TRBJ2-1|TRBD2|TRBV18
TGTGCCAGCTCACCGACTACTAGCGGGAGTGCCAATGAGCAGTTCTTC
CASSPTTSGSANEQFF
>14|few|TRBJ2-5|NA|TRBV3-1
TGTGCCAGCAGCCAAGATTCGTTTAGGGAGACCCAGTACTTC
CASSQDSFRETQYF
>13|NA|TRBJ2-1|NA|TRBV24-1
TGTGCCACCAGTGATTTAATTTCCGATGAGCAGTTCTTC
CATSDLISDEQFF
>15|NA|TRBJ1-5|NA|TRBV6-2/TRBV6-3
TGTGCCAGCAGTCCCCGGGACGGCCACAATCAGCCCCAGCATTTT
CASSPRDGHNQPQHF
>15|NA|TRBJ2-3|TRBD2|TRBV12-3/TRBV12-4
TGTGCCAGCAGTCCGCGGGAGATAGGGGCTAATACGCAGTATTTT
CASSPREIGANTQYF
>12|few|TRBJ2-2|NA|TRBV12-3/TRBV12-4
TGTGCCACTAAGACCGGCGTCGGGGAGCTGTTTTTT
CATKTGVGELFF
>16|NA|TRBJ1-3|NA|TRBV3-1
TGTGCCAGCAGCCAAGAGGGGGCCCTCTCTGGAAACACCATATATTTT
CASSQEGALSGNTIYF
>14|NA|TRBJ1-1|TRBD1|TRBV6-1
TGTGCCAGTACCCGGGACAGGGTCAACACTGAAGCTTTCTTT
CASTRDRVNTEAFF
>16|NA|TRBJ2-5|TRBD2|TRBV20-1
TGCAGTGCTAGAAGGGCCCTAGCGGGAGGTTATGAGACCCAGTACTTC
CSARRALAGGYETQYF
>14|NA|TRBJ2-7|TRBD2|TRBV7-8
TGTGCCAGCAGCTTATGGTCGGGGGGGCCCCAGCAGTACTTC
CASSLWSGGPQQYF
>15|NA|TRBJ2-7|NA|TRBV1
TGCACCAGCAGCCTTCCGGCGGGAGGGTCCTACGAGCAGTACTTC
CTSSLPAGGSYEQYF
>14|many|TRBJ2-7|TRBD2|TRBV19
TGTGCCAGTAGTCTAGGACTAGCGGGAGACGAGCAGTACTTC
CASSLGLAGDEQYF
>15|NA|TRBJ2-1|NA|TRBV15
TGTGCCACCAGCAGTAGGAGATATGGGGGCGAAGAGCAGTTCTTC
CATSSRRYGGEEQFF